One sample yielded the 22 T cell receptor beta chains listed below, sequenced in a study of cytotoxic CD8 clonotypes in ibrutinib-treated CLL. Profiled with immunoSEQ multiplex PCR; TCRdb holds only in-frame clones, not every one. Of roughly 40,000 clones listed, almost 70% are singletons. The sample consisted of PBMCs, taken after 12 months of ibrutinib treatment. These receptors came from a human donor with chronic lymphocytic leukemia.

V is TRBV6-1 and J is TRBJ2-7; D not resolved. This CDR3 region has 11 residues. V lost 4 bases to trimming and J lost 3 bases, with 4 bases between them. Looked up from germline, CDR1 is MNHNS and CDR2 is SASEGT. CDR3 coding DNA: TGTGCCAGCAGTGCGATCTACGAGCAGTACTTC. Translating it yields CASSAIYEQYF.

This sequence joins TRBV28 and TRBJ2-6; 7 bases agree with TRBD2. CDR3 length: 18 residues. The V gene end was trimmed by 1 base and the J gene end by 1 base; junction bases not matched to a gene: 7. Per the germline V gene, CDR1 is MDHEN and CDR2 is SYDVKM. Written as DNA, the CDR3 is TGTGCCAGCAGTTTATCCCCCTGGGGGGGATCTGGGGCCAACGTCCTGACTTTC. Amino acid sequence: CASSLSPWGGSGANVLTF.

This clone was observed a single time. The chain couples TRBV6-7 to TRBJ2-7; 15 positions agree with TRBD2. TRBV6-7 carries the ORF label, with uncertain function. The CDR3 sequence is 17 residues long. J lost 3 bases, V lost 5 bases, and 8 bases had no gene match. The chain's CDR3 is CASSQGTSGRKGYEQYF. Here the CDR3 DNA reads TGTGCCAGCAGTCAGGGGACTAGCGGGAGGAAAGGCTACGAGCAGTACTTC.

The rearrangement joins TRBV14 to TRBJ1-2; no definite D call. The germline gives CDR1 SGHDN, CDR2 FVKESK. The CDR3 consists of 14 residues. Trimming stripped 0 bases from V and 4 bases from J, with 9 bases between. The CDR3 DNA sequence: TGTGCCAGCAGCCAAGATAGCAGATCCTATGGCTACACCTTC. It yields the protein CASSQDSRSYGYTF.

The chain's CDR3 is CASSIFSSGPAGETQYF. CDR3 bases: TGTGCCAGCAGCATATTCTCTAGCGGACCGGCCGGGGAGACCCAGTACTTC. The J gene is TRBJ2-5, the V gene TRBV7-9, with 7 bases aligning to TRBD2. The V gene end was trimmed by 5 bases and the J gene end by 5 bases; junction bases not matched to a gene: 17. In germline, CDR1 is SEHNR, CDR2 FQNEAQ (reference sequence). This CDR3 is built from 17 residues.

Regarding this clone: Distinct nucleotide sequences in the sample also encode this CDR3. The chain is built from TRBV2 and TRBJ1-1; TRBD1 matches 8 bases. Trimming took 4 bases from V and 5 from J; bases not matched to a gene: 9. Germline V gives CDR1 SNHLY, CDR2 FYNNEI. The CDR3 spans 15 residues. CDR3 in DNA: TGTGCCAGCAGTGGAACAGGGACAGGACTTACTGAAGCTTTCTTT. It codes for CASSGTGTGLTEAFF. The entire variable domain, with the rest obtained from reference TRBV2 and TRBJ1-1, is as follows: EPEVTQTPSHQVTQMGQEVILRCVPISNHLYFYWYRQILGQKVEFLVSFYNNEISEKSEIFDDQFSVERPDGSNFTLKIRSTKLEDSAMYFCASSGTGTGLTEAFFGQGTRLTVV.

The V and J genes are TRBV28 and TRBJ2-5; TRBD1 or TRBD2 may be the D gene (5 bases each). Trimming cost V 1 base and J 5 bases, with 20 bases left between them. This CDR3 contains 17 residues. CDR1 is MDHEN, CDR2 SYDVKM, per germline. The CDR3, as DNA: TGTGCCAGCAGTTTATCCACCTTGGGGCTAGCTTGGGAGACCCAGTACTTC. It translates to CASSLSTLGLAWETQYF.

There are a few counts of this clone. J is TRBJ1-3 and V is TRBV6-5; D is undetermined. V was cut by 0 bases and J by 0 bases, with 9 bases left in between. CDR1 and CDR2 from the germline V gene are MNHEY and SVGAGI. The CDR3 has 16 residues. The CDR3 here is CASSYSRSSSGNTIYF. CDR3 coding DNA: TGTGCCAGCAGTTACTCGAGATCTAGCTCTGGAAACACCATATATTTT.

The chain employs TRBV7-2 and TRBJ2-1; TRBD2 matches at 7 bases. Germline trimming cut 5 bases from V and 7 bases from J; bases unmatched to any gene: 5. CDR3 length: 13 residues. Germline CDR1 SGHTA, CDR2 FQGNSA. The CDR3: CASSTGGGNEQFF. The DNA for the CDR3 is TGTGCCAGCAGCACTGGCGGGGGTAATGAGCAGTTCTTC.

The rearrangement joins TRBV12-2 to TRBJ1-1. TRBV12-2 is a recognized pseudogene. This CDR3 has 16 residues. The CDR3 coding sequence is TGTGCAAGTCGAATAGGGGACGTAGTTTTGAACACTGAAGCTTTCTTT. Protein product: CASRIGDVVLNTEAFF.

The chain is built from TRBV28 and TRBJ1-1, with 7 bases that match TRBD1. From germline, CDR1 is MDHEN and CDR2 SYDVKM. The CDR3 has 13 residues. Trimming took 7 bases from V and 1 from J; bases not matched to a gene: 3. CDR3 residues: CASTSGGNTEAFF. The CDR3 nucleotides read TGTGCCAGCACCTCAGGGGGGAACACTGAAGCTTTCTTT.

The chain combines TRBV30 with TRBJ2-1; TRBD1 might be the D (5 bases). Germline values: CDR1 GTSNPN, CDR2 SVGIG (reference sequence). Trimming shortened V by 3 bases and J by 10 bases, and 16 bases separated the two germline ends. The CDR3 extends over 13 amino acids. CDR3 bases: TGTGCCTGGAGGTCCAACAAGGGGTGGGAGCAGTTCTTC. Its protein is CAWRSNKGWEQFF.

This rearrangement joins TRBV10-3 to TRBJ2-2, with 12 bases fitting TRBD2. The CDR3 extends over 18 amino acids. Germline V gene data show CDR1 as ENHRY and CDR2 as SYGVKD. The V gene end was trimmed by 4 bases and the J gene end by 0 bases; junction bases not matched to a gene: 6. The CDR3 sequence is CAISGKRTSGANTGELFF. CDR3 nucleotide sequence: TGTGCCATCAGTGGAAAACGGACTAGCGGGGCGAACACCGGGGAGCTGTTTTTT.

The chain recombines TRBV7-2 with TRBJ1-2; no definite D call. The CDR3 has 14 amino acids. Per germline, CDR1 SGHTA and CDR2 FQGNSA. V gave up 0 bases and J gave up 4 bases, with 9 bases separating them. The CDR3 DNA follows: TGTGCCAGCAGCTTAGCGACGGAATCCTATGGCTACACCTTC. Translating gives CASSLATESYGYTF.

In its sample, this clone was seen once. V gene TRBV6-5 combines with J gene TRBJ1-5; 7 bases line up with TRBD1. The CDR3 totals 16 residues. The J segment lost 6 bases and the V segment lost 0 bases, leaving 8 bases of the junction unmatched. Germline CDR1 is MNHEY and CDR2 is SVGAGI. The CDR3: CASSYSKSGGPQPQHF. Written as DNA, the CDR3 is TGTGCCAGCAGTTACTCGAAGTCAGGGGGGCCTCAGCCCCAGCATTTT.

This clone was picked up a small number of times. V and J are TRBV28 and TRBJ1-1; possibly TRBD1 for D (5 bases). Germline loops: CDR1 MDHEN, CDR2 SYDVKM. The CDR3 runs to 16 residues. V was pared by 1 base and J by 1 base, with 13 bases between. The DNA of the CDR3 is TGTGCCAGCAGTTTATTCGGCAGGGCGGGGAACACTGAAGCTTTCTTT. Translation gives CASSLFGRAGNTEAFF.

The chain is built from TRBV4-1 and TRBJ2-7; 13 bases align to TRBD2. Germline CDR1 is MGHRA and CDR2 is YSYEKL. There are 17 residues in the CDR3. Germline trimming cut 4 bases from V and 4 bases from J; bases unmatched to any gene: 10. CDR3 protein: CASSLGTSGTSSYEQYF. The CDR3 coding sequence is TGCGCCAGCAGCCTCGGGACTAGCGGGACGAGCTCATACGAGCAGTACTTC.

CDR3 DNA: TGTGCCAGCAGCGGACTAGCAGTCTACAATGAGCAGTTCTTC. Its translation is CASSGLAVYNEQFF. The genes are TRBV14 and TRBJ2-1; 8 positions agree with TRBD2. This CDR3 contains 14 residues. In germline, CDR1 is SGHDN, CDR2 FVKESK. The V segment lost 5 bases and the J segment 3 bases; nucleotides outside the gene matches: 3.

CDR3 DNA sequence: TGCGCCAGCAGCCAAGACTTAGACTCTGGAAACACCATATATTTT. Residues: CASSQDLDSGNTIYF. The chain combines TRBV4-3 with TRBJ1-3; D gene uncertain. Trimming left V 0 bases short and J 0 bases short, with 6 bases between. The CDR3 extends over 15 amino acids. CDR1 and CDR2 (germline): LGHNA, YSLEER.

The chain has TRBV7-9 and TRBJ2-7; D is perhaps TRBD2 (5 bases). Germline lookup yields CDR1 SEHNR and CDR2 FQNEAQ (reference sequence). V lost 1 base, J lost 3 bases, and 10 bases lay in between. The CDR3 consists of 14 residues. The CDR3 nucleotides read TGTGCCAGCAGCTTAGGAACGGGAAGCTACGAGCAGTACTTC. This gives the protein CASSLGTGSYEQYF.

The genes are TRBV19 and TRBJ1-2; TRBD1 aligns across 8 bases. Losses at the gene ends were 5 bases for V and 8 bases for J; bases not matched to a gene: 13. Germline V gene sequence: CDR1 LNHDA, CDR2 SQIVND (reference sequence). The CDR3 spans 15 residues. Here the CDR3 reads CASSSPRTGIWGYTF. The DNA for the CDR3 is TGTGCCAGTAGTTCTCCGCGGACAGGGATTTGGGGCTACACCTTC.

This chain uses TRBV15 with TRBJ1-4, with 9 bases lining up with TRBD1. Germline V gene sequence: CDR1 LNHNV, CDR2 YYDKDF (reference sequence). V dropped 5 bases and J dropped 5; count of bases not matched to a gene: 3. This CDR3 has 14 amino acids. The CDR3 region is CATSGQGKNEKLFF. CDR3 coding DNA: TGTGCCACCAGCGGACAGGGGAAGAATGAAAAACTGTTTTTT.